One and the same sample provided the 26 T cell receptor beta chains below, sequenced in a study of T-cell memory formation after mild COVID-19. TCRdb passed the 5' RACE reads through MiXCR, listing each CDR3 protein once. The sample contains roughly 250,000 distinct CDR3 sequences, 16% of which appear only once. Sequenced sample: PBMCs or a T cell subset sorted from them (not recorded which). The origin of the receptors is a man between 18 and 35 years old who had mild COVID-19 (a few samples of this study predate the infection). Cell type and time point are not known.

This clonotype was seen more than once but under ten times. This chain's CDR3 is CASSQEGANSPLHF. The CDR3 DNA reads TGCGCCAGCAGCCAAGAGGGGGCAAATTCACCCCTCCACTTT. This sequence joins TRBV4-3 and TRBJ1-6, with D possibly matching TRBD1 (6 bases). CDR3 size: 14 residues. V lost 0 bases to trimming and J lost 7 bases, with 7 bases between them. In germline, CDR1 is LGHNA, CDR2 YSLEER.

The V and J genes are TRBV5-1 and TRBJ2-1; D is undetermined. The CDR3 is 13 amino acids. Germline CDR1 is SGHRS and CDR2 is YFSETQ. Trimming removed 1 base from V and 10 bases from J, with 12 bases in between. The CDR3 sequence is CASSLSFPREQFF. The CDR3, as DNA: TGCGCCAGCAGCTTGTCTTTCCCCAGGGAGCAGTTCTTC.

The rearrangement joins TRBV7-9 to TRBJ2-3; the D call may be TRBD1 or TRBD2 (7 bases each). CDR1 and CDR2 (germline): SEHNR, FQNEAQ (reference sequence). Trimming shortened V by 4 bases and J by 7 bases, and 18 bases separated the two germline ends. The CDR3 has 15 residues. CDR3 sequence: CASSSLSGGENTQYF. The DNA of the CDR3 is TGTGCCAGCAGCTCCCTCTCAGGGGGGGAGAATACGCAGTATTTT.

This clonotype was observed a handful of times. The chain has TRBV20-1 and TRBJ2-1; 7 bases agree with TRBD1. This CDR3 has 13 residues. Germline V gene lookup returns CDR1 DFQATT and CDR2 SNEGSKA (reference sequence). V shed 6 bases and J 3 bases; nucleotides not matched to a gene: 5. In DNA, the CDR3 is TGCAGTGCAAGGGACAGCCTCTACAATGAGCAGTTCTTC. Translation: CSARDSLYNEQFF.

This rearrangement joins TRBV4-1 to TRBJ2-2; D may match TRBD1 or TRBD2 (7 bases each). This CDR3 spans 18 amino acids. Per the germline V gene, CDR1 is MGHRA and CDR2 is YSYEKL. The V and J ends lost 3 bases and 2 bases respectively, with 19 bases between them. Here the CDR3 reads CASSQTLGRGGNTGELFF. For the CDR3, the DNA is TGCGCCAGCAGCCAGACCTTGGGCAGGGGGGGAAACACCGGGGAGCTGTTTTTT.

This clonotype was observed at least ten times. V and J are TRBV7-9 and TRBJ1-2; 7 nucleotides align to TRBD1. J gave up 5 bases and V 5 bases, and 5 bases lay outside the gene matches. The germline V gene has CDR1 SEHNR and CDR2 FQNEAQ (reference sequence). CDR3 length equals 13 residues. The CDR3 DNA reads TGTGCCAGCAGCCAGGGACAGAGATATGGCTACACCTTC. It encodes CASSQGQRYGYTF.

CDR3 in amino acids: CASSLFVGDAQYF. The CDR3 nucleotides are TGTGCCAGCAGCTTATTCGTAGGGGATGCGCAGTATTTT. The V call is TRBV11-2, the J call TRBJ2-3, with D perhaps TRBD1 (5 bases). CDR3 length equals 13 residues. The germline gives CDR1 SGHAT, CDR2 FQNNGV. With 2 bases removed from V and 10 bases from J, the gap between germline ends came to 13 bases.

This clonotype was counted only a few times. V usage is TRBV7-6 and J usage is TRBJ2-1; D is unresolved. The germline V gene has CDR1 SGHVS and CDR2 FNYEAQ. CDR3 size: 11 residues. Trimming took off 5 bases at V and 9 bases at J, with 8 bases between the two ends. The CDR3 DNA follows: TGTGCCAGCAGCCGCGCCGGTGAGCAGTTCTTC. It specifies CASSRAGEQFF.

V gene TRBV4-1 combines with J gene TRBJ1-5, with 9 bases that match TRBD1. CDR3 size: 15 residues. The V gene end was trimmed by 4 bases and the J gene end by 2 bases; junction bases not matched to a gene: 3. From germline, CDR1 is MGHRA and CDR2 YSYEKL. The DNA of the CDR3 is TGCGCCAGCAGCCGACAGGGGGTCGGCAATCAGCCCCAGCATTTT. Its translation: CASSRQGVGNQPQHF.

This clonotype was picked up a small number of times. This chain connects TRBV7-6 to TRBJ1-1; 9 bases align to TRBD1. Germline V CDR1 and CDR2: SGHVS, FNYEAQ. The CDR3 has 14 amino acids. V lost 5 bases, J lost 0 bases, and 1 base stayed unmatched. The CDR3 is CASSGTGMNTEAFF. CDR3 DNA: TGTGCCAGCAGCGGGACAGGGATGAACACTGAAGCTTTCTTT.

The CDR3 coding sequence is TGCAGCGCCCGGACTAGCACGGGCCGAACAACCGGGGAGCTGTTTTTT. Translated, it gives CSARTSTGRTTGELFF. V usage is TRBV29-1 and J usage is TRBJ2-2, with 8 nucleotides matching TRBD2. J lost 5 bases, V lost 7 bases, and 15 bases had no gene match. Germline V CDR1 and CDR2: SQVTM, ANQGSEA. The CDR3 extends over 16 amino acids.

The table lists this clonotype with a few counts. The chain joins TRBV7-9 to TRBJ2-5; 7 bases are shared with TRBD1. Germline-derived CDR1 and CDR2 are SEHNR and FQNEAQ (reference sequence). Losses at the gene ends were 4 bases for V and 6 bases for J; bases not matched to a gene: 8. The CDR3 is made up of 14 amino acids. This CDR3 is CASSSRGQVKTQYF. CDR3 nucleotides: TGTGCCAGCAGCTCCCGCGGACAGGTGAAGACCCAGTACTTC.

This clonotype showed up just once. The chain has TRBV6-6 and TRBJ2-7; the match to TRBD1 covers 7 bases. Germline trimming cut 7 bases from V and 5 bases from J; bases unmatched to any gene: 11. The CDR3 contains 14 residues. Germline V gives CDR1 MNHNY, CDR2 SVGAGI (reference sequence). CDR3 nucleotide sequence: TGTGCCAGCATCCCCTCGACAGGGATGGACGAGCAGTACTTC. Residues: CASIPSTGMDEQYF.

J is TRBJ2-1 and V is TRBV15; 10 nucleotides match TRBD1. The V gene's germline CDR1 is LNHNV and CDR2 YYDKDF (reference sequence). V was clipped by 0 bases and J by 3 bases; unmatched bases: 5. The CDR3 sequence is 17 residues long. Here the CDR3 reads CATSRDEWTGGYNEQFF. In DNA, the CDR3 is TGTGCCACCAGCAGAGATGAATGGACAGGGGGCTACAATGAGCAGTTCTTC.

The J gene is TRBJ1-1, the V gene TRBV5-5; D possibly corresponds to TRBD1 (6 bases). Per germline, CDR1 SGHKS and CDR2 YYEKEE (reference sequence). V was trimmed by 2 bases and J by 11 bases, leaving 13 bases between them. CDR3 length: 12 amino acids. CDR3 DNA sequence: TGTGCCAGCAGCTTAGGAGGGGGTCGCGCTTTCTTT. Protein product: CASSLGGGRAFF.

The sample holds many counts of this clonotype. The V call is TRBV7-2, the J call TRBJ1-2, with 8 bases lining up with TRBD1. After removal of 7 bases from V and 3 bases from J, the junction contained 7 bases not matched to a gene. CDR3 size: 14 residues. The germline V gene has CDR1 SGHTA and CDR2 FQGNSA. CDR3 residues: CASTKQGGDYGYTF. The DNA of the CDR3 is TGTGCCAGCACCAAACAGGGGGGTGACTATGGCTACACCTTC.

This chain joins TRBV20-1 and TRBJ2-4; 7 bases match TRBD1. Germline assignment: CDR1 DFQATT and CDR2 SNEGSKA (reference sequence). J lost 8 bases, V lost 0 bases, and 7 bases had no gene match. This CDR3 region has 14 residues. The CDR3 sequence is CSAREQGTLYIQYF. The DNA for the CDR3 is TGCAGTGCTAGAGAACAGGGGACCTTGTACATTCAGTACTTC.

This clonotype was counted many times. The chain has TRBV10-2 and TRBJ2-7, with unresolved D. This CDR3 region has 14 residues. With 0 bases removed from V and 3 bases from J, the gap between germline ends came to 9 bases. Germline assignment: CDR1 WSHSY and CDR2 SAAADI. The CDR3 DNA is TGCGCCAGCAGTGAGTCGTCAACAGACTACGAGCAGTACGTC. It specifies CASSESSTDYEQYV.

This clonotype appeared a few times. The chain employs TRBV6-6 and TRBJ1-4; D is ambiguous. The germline V gene encodes CDR1 MNHNY and CDR2 SVGAGI (reference sequence). The CDR3 runs 13 residues. The V and J ends lost 0 bases and 8 bases respectively, with 7 bases between them. The CDR3 sequence: CASSYSKPEKLFF. CDR3 nucleotides: TGTGCCAGCAGTTACTCGAAACCGGAAAAACTGTTTTTT.

The chain is built from TRBV14 and TRBJ2-1; no firm D call. Germline V gene lookup returns CDR1 SGHDN and CDR2 FVKESK. Between the trimmed V and J ends, which lost 0 bases and 4 bases, there was a span of 13 bases. This CDR3 spans 16 amino acids. CDR3 residues: CASSQDAVVPYNEQFF. The DNA for the CDR3 is TGTGCCAGCAGCCAAGATGCAGTAGTGCCTTACAATGAGCAGTTCTTC.

The genes are TRBV19 and TRBJ1-1; D possibly corresponds to TRBD1 (6 bases). The CDR3 has 12 amino acids. Germline-derived CDR1 and CDR2 are LNHDA and SQIVND (reference sequence). The V and J ends lost 9 bases and 3 bases respectively, with 11 bases between them. CDR3 in DNA: TGTGCCAGCCGAGGGGGGTACACTGAAGCTTTCTTT. Residues: CASRGGYTEAFF.

In this sample, this clonotype turned up a few times. The chain is built from TRBV6-5 and TRBJ1-2; maybe TRBD1 (5 bases). V was trimmed by 8 bases and J by 4 bases, leaving 11 bases between them. This CDR3 region has 12 residues. CDR1 and CDR2 from the germline V gene are MNHEY and SVGAGI. CDR3 loop: CASSRDFYGYTF. CDR3 nucleotides: TGTGCCAGCTCCCGGGACTTCTATGGCTACACCTTC.

This clonotype has more than one count but fewer than ten. The V call is TRBV5-4, the J call TRBJ2-3; 9 nucleotides align to TRBD2. Germline CDR1 reads SGHNT; CDR2 reads YYREEE (reference sequence). Unmatched junction bases numbered 7, after V lost 5 bases and J lost 6 bases. The CDR3 sequence is 14 residues long. In nucleotides, the CDR3 is TGTGCCAGCAGGGGCCGCGGGGGGGCTGATACGCAGTATTTT. Translated: CASRGRGGADTQYF.

J is TRBJ2-5 and V is TRBV7-2; D is unclear. CDR3 size: 12 residues. Germline CDR1 SGHTA, CDR2 FQGNSA. Between the trimmed V and J ends, which lost 2 bases and 5 bases, there was a span of 6 bases. CDR3: CASSLLSETQYF. CDR3 DNA sequence: TGTGCCAGCAGCTTATTATCTGAGACCCAGTACTTC.

In DNA form, the CDR3 reads TGTGCCAGCACTTGGACGATGAACACTGAAGCTTTCTTT. Protein sequence: CASTWTMNTEAFF. This chain links TRBV6-2 or TRBV6-3 with TRBJ1-1; the D is unclear. Between the trimmed V and J ends, which lost 7 bases and 0 bases, there was a span of 9 bases. Looked up from germline, CDR1 is MNHEY and CDR2 is SVGEGT. This CDR3 is built from 13 residues.

This sequence joins TRBV25-1 and TRBJ1-4; possibly TRBD1 for D (6 bases). There are 15 residues in the CDR3. The germline gives CDR1 MGHDK, CDR2 SYGVNS. Trimming removed 4 bases from V and 8 bases from J, with 17 bases in between. DNA for the CDR3: TGTGCCAGCAGTGGACGGGACACGGTTCGGGAAAAACTGTTTTTT. Amino acids: CASSGRDTVREKLFF.